These 3 T cell receptor beta chains were sequenced from one sample in a study of control samples from healthy donors and cancer patients. Generated by immunoSEQ multiplex PCR, the TCRdb table keeps only in-frame clones and is missing some. The sample contains 85,000 to 95,000 clones, about four fifths of which appear only once. Sequenced sample: blood. The receptors derive from a woman in her sixties or seventies in good health.

The V gene is TRBV29-1, the J gene TRBJ2-1; the match to TRBD1 covers 9 bases. Trimming removed 5 bases from V and 2 bases from J; junction bases left unmatched: 10. This CDR3 is built from 16 residues. Germline V CDR1 and CDR2: SQVTM, ANQGSEA. CDR3 loop: CSVNNPGQGTYNEQFF. As DNA, the CDR3 is TGCAGCGTTAATAACCCGGGACAGGGCACCTACAATGAGCAGTTCTTC.

This clone has just one count. J is TRBJ2-1 and V is TRBV9, with a tentative D call TRBD2 (5 bases). CDR1 SGDLS and CDR2 YYNGEE come from the germline V gene. The ends were cut back, 1 base at V and 9 bases at J, with 11 bases in the middle. The CDR3 is made up of 13 amino acids. In DNA form, the CDR3 reads TGTGCCAGCAGCGTATCGGGATTTAGTGAGCAGTTCTTC. Translating gives CASSVSGFSEQFF.

The rearrangement links TRBV6-5 to TRBJ1-1, with D tentatively TRBD1 (6 bases). Germline CDR1 reads MNHEY; CDR2 reads SVGAGI. Trimming removed 6 bases from V and 2 bases from J, with 10 bases in between. The CDR3 is made up of 13 amino acids. CDR3 sequence reads: CASRQQGNTEAFF. DNA of the CDR3: TGTGCCAGCAGGCAACAGGGAAACACTGAAGCTTTCTTT.